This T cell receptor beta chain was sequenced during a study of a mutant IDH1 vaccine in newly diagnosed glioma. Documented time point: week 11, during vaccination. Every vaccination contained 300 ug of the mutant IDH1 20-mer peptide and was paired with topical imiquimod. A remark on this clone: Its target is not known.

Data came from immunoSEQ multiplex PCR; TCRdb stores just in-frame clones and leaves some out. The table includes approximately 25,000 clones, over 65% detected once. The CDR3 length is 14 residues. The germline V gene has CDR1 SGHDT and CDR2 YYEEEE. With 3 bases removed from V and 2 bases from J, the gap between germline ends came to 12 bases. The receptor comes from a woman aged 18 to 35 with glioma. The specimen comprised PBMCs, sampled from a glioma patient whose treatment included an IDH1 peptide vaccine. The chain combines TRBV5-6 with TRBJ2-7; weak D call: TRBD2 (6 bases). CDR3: CASSSEGAAYEQYF. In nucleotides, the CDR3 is TGTGCCAGCAGCTCGGAGGGAGCGGCCTACGAGCAGTACTTC.